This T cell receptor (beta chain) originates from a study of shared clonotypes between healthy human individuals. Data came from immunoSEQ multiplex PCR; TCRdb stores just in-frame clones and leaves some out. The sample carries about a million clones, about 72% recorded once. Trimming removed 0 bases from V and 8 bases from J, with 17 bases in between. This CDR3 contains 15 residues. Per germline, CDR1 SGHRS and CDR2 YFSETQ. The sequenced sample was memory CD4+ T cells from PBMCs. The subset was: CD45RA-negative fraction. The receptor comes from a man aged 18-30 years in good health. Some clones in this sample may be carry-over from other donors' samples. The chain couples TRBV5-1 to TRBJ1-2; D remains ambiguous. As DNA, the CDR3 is TGCGCCAGCAGCTTGGCATTTTCCGGGTCCCAGGGCTACACCTTC. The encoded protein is CASSLAFSGSQGYTF.